The clone carrying this TCR beta chain was recorded many times. What it recognizes is unknown. The record originates from a study of early T cells in non-severe SARS-CoV-2 infection. Background on the study: Chains were unpaired, as sequencing was done on bulk RNA from unsorted whole blood. Study outcomes and limitations: CD4 and private specificities were missed by VDJdb matching, which favored anti-spike CD8 responses.

This CDR3 contains 15 residues. V was clipped by 5 bases and J by 7 bases; unmatched bases: 9. CDR1 MDHEN and CDR2 SYDVKM come from the germline V gene. Individual cDNA molecules received unique molecular identifiers during library preparation. TCRdb itself ran the 5' RACE reads through MiXCR, one entry per CDR3 protein. The sample carries 30,000 to 35,000 distinct CDR3 sequences, around 5.7% recorded once. The rearrangement links TRBV28 to TRBJ2-5; TRBD2 agrees at 11 bases. The specimen sequenced was whole blood. This sequence was found in an adult who was a healthcare worker with PCR-confirmed SARS-CoV-2 infection or an uninfected control (not recorded which). The CDR3 coding sequence is TGTGCCAGCAGTCTCGGGACTAGCGGCCCCAGGACCCAGTACTTC. Its translation: CASSLGTSGPRTQYF.